Below are 10 T cell receptor beta chains sequenced from a single sample in a study of glioma-infiltrating T cells after dendritic cell vaccination. The assay was immunoSEQ multiplex PCR, and TCRdb's table has in-frame clones only and misses some. The sample includes about 3,700 clones, approximately 93% seen only once; the top ten take more than 5%. The specimen comprised blood, sampled before dendritic cell vaccination. These receptor sequences come from a human donor with glioblastoma.

This chain joins TRBV5-4 and TRBJ2-1; 7 positions agree with TRBD1. V shed 4 bases, J shed 0 bases, and the junction held 7 bases outside the gene matches. The CDR3 runs 16 residues. The germline V gene has CDR1 SGHNT and CDR2 YYREEE (reference sequence). In nucleotides, the CDR3 is TGTGCCAGCAGCCGAGGACAGGATAGCTCCTACAATGAGCAGTTCTTC. Protein product: CASSRGQDSSYNEQFF.

This chain uses TRBV15 with TRBJ2-1, with D perhaps matching TRBD1 (7 bases). The V gene's germline CDR1 is LNHNV and CDR2 YYDKDF (reference sequence). CDR3 length: 17 amino acids. V was trimmed by 4 bases and J by 5 bases, leaving 21 bases between them. The CDR3 nucleotides read TGTGCCACCAGCAAACAAAGGGACAGTTGGGGGGACAATGAGCAGTTCTTC. Its translation is CATSKQRDSWGDNEQFF. The full variable domain, completed using reference TRBV15 and TRBJ2-1, is DAMVIQNPRYQVTQFGKPVTLSCSQTLNHNVMYWYQQKSSQAPKLLFHYYDKDFNNEADTPDNFQSRRPNTSFCFLDIRSPGLGDTAMYLCATSKQRDSWGDNEQFFGPGTRLTVL.

This chain links TRBV11-2 with TRBJ2-2, with TRBD1 as a possible D gene (6 bases). The ends were cut back, 5 bases at V and 3 bases at J, with 16 bases in the middle. The CDR3 is 16 amino acids. Germline CDR1 is SGHAT and CDR2 is FQNNGV. In DNA form, the CDR3 reads TGTGCCAGCAGCCTTGGGGCGGACAGCTACACCGGGGAGCTGTTTTTT. It codes for CASSLGADSYTGELFF. Full variable domain (missing parts from reference TRBV11-2 and TRBJ2-2): EAGVAQSPRYKIIEKRQSVAFWCNPISGHATLYWYQQILGQGPKLLIQFQNNGVVDDSQLPKDRFSAERLKGVDSTLKIQPAKLEDSAVYLCASSLGADSYTGELFFGEGSRLTVL.

The chain uses TRBV19 and TRBJ1-4, with 7 positions matching TRBD1. V was pared by 4 bases and J by 4 bases, with 0 bases of the junction left unmatched. Germline V gene data show CDR1 as LNHDA and CDR2 as SQIVND (reference sequence). This CDR3 is built from 13 residues. Written as DNA, the CDR3 is TGTGCCAGTAGTAACAGGGGTAATGAAAAACTGTTTTTT. It encodes CASSNRGNEKLFF.

This chain links TRBV5-1 with TRBJ1-1; a weak D match, TRBD1 (6 bases). V shed 0 bases and J shed 4 bases, with 19 bases lying between them. The CDR3 spans 17 residues. The germline V gene encodes CDR1 SGHRS and CDR2 YFSETQ. The CDR3 coding sequence is TGCGCCAGCAGCTTGGCCATGGTCCCAAACAGGGTCACTGAAGCTTTCTTT. Translated: CASSLAMVPNRVTEAFF.

This clone was observed once. The rearrangement links TRBV2 to TRBJ1-2, with a possible D match to TRBD1 (6 bases). The CDR3 spans 13 residues. The germline CDR1 and CDR2 sequences are SNHLY and FYNNEI. V dropped 6 bases and J dropped 8 bases, with 16 bases sitting between them. Here the CDR3 DNA reads TGTGCCAGCAGGGGGACAAACGTGGGAGGCTACACCTTC. Translated, it gives CASRGTNVGGYTF.

The chain is built from TRBV5-5 and TRBJ2-7; 7 bases line up with TRBD1. Germline V gives CDR1 SGHKS, CDR2 YYEKEE (reference sequence). The CDR3 is made up of 15 amino acids. V shed 5 bases and J 5 bases; nucleotides not matched to a gene: 13. As DNA, the CDR3 is TGTGCCAGCAGGCCCGGTGTAGGGGGCTTGCACGAGCAGTACTTC. This sequence encodes CASRPGVGGLHEQYF.

This chain links TRBV18 with TRBJ2-2; D is unresolved. Trimming pared 4 bases from V and 5 bases from J, leaving 8 bases between. Germline V gives CDR1 KGHSH, CDR2 LQKENI. The CDR3 length is 13 residues. CDR3 protein: CASSLLITGELFF. DNA for the CDR3: TGTGCCAGCTCACTACTAATAACCGGGGAGCTGTTTTTT.

The chain links TRBV28 to TRBJ2-5; D gene unclear. Gene TRBJ2-7 matches the end of the DNA better, so the J call may be wrong. Germline V gives CDR1 MDHEN, CDR2 SYDVKM. CDR3 length: 16 residues. The CDR3 loop reads CASSSSGGASSYEQYF. The CDR3 DNA sequence: TGTGCCAGCAGTTCCTCTGGCGGAGCAAGTTCCTACGAGCAGTACTTC.

This clone was seen a single time. This chain links TRBV18 with TRBJ2-7; 8 bases fit TRBD2. The ends lost 1 base at V and 2 bases at J; junction bases unmatched: 1. From germline, CDR1 is KGHSH and CDR2 LQKENI. The CDR3 is 14 residues long. The CDR3 DNA reads as TGTGCCAGCTCACCACTAGCGGGACCCTACGAGCAGTACTTC. Translated: CASSPLAGPYEQYF.